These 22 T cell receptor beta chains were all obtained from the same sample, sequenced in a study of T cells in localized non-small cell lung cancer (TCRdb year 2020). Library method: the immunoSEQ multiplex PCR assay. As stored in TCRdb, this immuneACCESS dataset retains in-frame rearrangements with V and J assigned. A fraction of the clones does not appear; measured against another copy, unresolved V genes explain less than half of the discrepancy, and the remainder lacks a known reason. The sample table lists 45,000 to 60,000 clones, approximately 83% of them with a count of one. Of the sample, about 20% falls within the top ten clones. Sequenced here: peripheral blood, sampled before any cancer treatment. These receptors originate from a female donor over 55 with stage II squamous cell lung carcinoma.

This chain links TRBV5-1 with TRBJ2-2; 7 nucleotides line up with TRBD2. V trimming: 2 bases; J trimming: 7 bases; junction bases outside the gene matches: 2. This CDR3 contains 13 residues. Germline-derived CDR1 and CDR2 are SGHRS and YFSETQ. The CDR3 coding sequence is TGCGCCAGCAGCTTCGAGCGGGGCGGGGAGCTGTTTTTT. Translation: CASSFERGGELFF.

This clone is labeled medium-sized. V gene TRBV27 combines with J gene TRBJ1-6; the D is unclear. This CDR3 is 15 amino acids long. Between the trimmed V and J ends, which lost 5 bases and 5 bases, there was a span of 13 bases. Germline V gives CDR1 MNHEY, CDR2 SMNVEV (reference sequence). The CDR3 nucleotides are TGTGCCAGCAGTATAGGCCCGGCTAATAATTCACCCCTCCACTTT. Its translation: CASSIGPANNSPLHF.

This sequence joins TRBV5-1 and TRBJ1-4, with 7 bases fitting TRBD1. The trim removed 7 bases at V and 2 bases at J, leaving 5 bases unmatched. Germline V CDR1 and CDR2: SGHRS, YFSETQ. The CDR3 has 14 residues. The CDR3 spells CASSKQGTNEKLFF. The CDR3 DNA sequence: TGCGCCAGCTCAAAACAGGGGACTAATGAAAAACTGTTTTTT. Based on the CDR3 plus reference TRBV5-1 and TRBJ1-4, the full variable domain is KAGVTQTPRYLIKTRGQQVTLSCSPISGHRSVSWYQQTPGQGLQFLFEYFSETQRNKGNFPGRFSGRQFSNSRSEMNVSTLELGDSALYLCASSKQGTNEKLFFGSGTQLSVL.

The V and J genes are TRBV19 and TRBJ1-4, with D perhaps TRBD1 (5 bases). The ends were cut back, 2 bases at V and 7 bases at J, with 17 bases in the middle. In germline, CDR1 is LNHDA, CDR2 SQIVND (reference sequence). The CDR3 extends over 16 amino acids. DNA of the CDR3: TGTGCCAGTAGTATACTGGCAGCCTGGGGGATTGAAAAACTGTTTTTT. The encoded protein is CASSILAAWGIEKLFF.

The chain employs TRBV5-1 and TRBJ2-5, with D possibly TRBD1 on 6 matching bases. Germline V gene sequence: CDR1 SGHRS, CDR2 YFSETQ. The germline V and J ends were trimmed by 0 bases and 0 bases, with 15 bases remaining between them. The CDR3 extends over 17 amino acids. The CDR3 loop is CASSLAPPTGNQETQYF. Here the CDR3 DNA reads TGCGCCAGCAGCTTGGCCCCCCCGACAGGAAACCAAGAGACCCAGTACTTC. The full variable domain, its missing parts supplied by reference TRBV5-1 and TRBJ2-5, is KAGVTQTPRYLIKTRGQQVTLSCSPISGHRSVSWYQQTPGQGLQFLFEYFSETQRNKGNFPGRFSGRQFSNSRSEMNVSTLELGDSALYLCASSLAPPTGNQETQYFGPGTRLLVL.

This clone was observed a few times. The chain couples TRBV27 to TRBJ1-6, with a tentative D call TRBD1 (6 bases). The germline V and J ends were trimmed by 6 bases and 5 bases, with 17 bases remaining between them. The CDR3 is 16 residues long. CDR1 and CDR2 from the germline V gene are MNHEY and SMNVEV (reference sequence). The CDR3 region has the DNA TGTGCCAGCAGCAATAGCGGACGGGACAATAATTCACCCCTCCACTTT. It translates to CASSNSGRDNNSPLHF.

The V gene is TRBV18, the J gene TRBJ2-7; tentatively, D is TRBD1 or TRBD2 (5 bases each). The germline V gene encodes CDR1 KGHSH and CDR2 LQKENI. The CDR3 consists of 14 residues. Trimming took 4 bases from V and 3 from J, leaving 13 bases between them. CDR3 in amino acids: CASSRSGADYEQYF. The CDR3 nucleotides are TGTGCCAGCTCACGCTCCGGGGCCGACTACGAGCAGTACTTC.

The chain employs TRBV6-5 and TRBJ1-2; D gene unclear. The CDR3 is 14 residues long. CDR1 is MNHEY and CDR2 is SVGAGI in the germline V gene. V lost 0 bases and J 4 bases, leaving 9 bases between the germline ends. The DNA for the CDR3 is TGTGCCAGCAGTTACTCTCCATCTGGCTATGGCTACACCTTC. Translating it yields CASSYSPSGYGYTF.

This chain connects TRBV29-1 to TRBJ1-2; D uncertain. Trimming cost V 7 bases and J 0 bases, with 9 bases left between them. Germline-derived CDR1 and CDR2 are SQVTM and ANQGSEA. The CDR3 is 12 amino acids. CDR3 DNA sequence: TGCAGCGCCGCGACTTCTAACTATGGCTACACCTTC. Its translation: CSAATSNYGYTF. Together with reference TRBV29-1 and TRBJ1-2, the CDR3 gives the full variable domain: SAVISQKPSRDICQRGTSLTIQCQVDSQVTMMFWYRQQPGQSLTLIATANQGSEATYESGFVIDKFPISRPNLTFSTLTVSNMSPEDSSIYLCSAATSNYGYTFGSGTRLTVV.

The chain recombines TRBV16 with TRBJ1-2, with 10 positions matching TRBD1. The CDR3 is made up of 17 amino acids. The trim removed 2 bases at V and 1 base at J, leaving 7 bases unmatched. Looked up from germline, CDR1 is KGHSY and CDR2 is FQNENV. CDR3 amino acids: CASSQLRQGAGNYGYTF. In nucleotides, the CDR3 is TGTGCCAGCAGCCAACTCCGACAGGGGGCAGGTAACTATGGCTACACCTTC.

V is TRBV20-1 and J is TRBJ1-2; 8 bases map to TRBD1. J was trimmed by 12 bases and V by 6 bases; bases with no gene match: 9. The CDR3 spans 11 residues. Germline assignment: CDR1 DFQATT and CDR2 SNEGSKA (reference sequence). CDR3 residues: CSAPDREVHTF. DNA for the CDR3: TGCAGTGCCCCGGACAGGGAAGTCCACACCTTC.

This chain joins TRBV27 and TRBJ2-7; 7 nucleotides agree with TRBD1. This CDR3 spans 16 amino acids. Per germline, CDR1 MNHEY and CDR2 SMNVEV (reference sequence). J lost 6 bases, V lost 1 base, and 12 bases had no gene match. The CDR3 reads CASSLYASGGRFEQYF. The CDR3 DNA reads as TGTGCCAGCAGTTTATACGCGTCAGGGGGAAGGTTCGAGCAGTACTTC.

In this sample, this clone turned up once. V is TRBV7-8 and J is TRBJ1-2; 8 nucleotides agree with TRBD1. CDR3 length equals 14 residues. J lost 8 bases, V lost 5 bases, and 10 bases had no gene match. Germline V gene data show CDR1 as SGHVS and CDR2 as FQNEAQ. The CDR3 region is CASSPTQGGRGYTF. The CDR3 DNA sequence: TGTGCCAGCAGCCCAACACAGGGGGGCAGGGGCTACACCTTC.

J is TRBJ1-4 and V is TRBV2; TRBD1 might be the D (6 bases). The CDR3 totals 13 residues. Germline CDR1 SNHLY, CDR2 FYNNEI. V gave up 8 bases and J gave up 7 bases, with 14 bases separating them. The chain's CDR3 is CASLGGQGEKLFF. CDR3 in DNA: TGTGCCAGCCTCGGGGGGCAGGGTGAAAAACTGTTTTTT.

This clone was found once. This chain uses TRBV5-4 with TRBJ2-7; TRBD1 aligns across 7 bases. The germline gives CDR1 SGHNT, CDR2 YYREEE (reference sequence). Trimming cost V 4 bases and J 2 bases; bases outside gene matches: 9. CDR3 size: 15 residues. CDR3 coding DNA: TGTGCCAGCAGCCTGGACGGGACAGCTACCTACGAGCAGTACTTC. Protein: CASSLDGTATYEQYF.

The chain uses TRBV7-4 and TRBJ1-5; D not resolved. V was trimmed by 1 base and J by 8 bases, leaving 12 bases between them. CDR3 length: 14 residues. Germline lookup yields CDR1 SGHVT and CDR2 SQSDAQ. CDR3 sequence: CASSLETVKKPQHF. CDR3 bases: TGTGCCAGCAGCTTAGAAACCGTTAAGAAGCCCCAGCATTTT.

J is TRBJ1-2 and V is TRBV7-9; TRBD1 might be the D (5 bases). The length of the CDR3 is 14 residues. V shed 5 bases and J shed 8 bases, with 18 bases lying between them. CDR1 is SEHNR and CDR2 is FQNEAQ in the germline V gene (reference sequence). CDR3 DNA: TGTGCCAGCAGCGCGCCTAACAGGCTAGAGGGCTACACCTTC. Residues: CASSAPNRLEGYTF.

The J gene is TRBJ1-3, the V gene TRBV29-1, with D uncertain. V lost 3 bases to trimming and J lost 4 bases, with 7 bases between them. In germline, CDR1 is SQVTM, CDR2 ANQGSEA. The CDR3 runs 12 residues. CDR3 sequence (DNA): TGCAGCGTTGAGGTCTCGGGAAACACCATATATTTT. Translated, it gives CSVEVSGNTIYF.

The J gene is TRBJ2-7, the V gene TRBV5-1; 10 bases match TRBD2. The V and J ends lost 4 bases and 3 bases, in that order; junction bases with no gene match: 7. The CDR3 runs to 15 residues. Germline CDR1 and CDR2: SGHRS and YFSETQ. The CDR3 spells CASSPAVAGGYEQYF. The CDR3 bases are TGCGCCAGCAGCCCGGCGGTAGCGGGGGGCTACGAGCAGTACTTC. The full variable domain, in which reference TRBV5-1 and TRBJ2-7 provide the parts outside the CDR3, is KAGVTQTPRYLIKTRGQQVTLSCSPISGHRSVSWYQQTPGQGLQFLFEYFSETQRNKGNFPGRFSGRQFSNSRSEMNVSTLELGDSALYLCASSPAVAGGYEQYFGPGTRLTVT.

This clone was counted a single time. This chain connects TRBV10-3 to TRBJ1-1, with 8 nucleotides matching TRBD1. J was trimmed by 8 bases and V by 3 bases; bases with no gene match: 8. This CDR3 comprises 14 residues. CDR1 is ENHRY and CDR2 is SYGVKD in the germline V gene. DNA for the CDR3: TGTGCCATCAGTGATCCGACAGGGGCGAGAGAAGCTTTCTTT. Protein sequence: CAISDPTGAREAFF.

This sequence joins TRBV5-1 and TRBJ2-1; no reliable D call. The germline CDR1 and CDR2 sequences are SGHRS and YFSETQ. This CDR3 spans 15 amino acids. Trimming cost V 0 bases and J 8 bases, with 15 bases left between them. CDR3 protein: CASSLAQERYDEQFF. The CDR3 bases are TGCGCCAGCAGCTTGGCCCAGGAGAGATACGATGAGCAGTTCTTC.

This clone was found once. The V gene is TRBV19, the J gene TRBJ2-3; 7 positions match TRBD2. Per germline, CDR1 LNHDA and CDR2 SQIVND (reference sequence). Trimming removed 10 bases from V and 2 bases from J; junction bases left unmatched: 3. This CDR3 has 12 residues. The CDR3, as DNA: TGTGCCACCCGGGACTACACAGATACGCAGTATTTT. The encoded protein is CATRDYTDTQYF.